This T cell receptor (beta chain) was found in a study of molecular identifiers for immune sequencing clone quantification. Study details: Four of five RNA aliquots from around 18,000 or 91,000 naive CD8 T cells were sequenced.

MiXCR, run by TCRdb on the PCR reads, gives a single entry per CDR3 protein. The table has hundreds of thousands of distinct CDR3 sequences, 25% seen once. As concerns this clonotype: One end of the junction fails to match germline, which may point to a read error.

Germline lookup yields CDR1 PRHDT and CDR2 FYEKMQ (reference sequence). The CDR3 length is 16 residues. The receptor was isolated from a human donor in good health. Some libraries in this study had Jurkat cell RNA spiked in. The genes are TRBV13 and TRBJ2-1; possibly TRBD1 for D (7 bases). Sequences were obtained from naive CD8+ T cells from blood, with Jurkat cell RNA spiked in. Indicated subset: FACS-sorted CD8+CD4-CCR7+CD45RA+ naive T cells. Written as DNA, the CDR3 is TGTGCCAGCAGCACAAGTGGAGGGGGCGCCTACAATGAGCAGACCTTC. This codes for CASSTSGGGAYNEQTF.